One and the same sample provided the 30 T cell receptor beta chains below, sequenced in a study of early stage breast cancer tumors. TCRdb's copy holds only in-frame clones and misses some; the assay was immunoSEQ multiplex PCR. The sample records 25,000 to 35,000 clones, 72% being singletons. Sequences were obtained from blood. These receptors all stem from a person aged 45 to 59 with breast cancer.

This rearrangement joins TRBV6-5 to TRBJ2-5, with D unresolved. There are 13 residues in the CDR3. V was pared by 5 bases and J by 3 bases, with 10 bases between. The germline gives CDR1 MNHEY, CDR2 SVGAGI. The CDR3 reads CASSNQVEETQYF. The CDR3 DNA sequence: TGTGCCAGCAGTAACCAGGTAGAAGAGACCCAGTACTTC.

The chain recombines TRBV19 with TRBJ2-2; maybe TRBD2 (6 bases). The ends were cut back, 5 bases at V and 5 bases at J, with 15 bases in the middle. CDR1 and CDR2 (germline): LNHDA, SQIVND (reference sequence). The CDR3 has 15 amino acids. CDR3 coding DNA: TGTGCCAGTAGTCCTCTGGGGGGTGTTACCGGGGAGCTGTTTTTT. It specifies CASSPLGGVTGELFF. Full variable domain (outside the CDR3, taken from reference TRBV19 and TRBJ2-2): DGGITQSPKYLFRKEGQNVTLSCEQNLNHDAMYWYRQDPGQGLRLIYYSQIVNDFQKGDIAEGYSVSREKKESFPLTVTSAQKNPTAFYLCASSPLGGVTGELFFGEGSRLTVL.

The V gene is TRBV28, the J gene TRBJ2-5, with D hard to call. The V end lost 3 bases, the J end lost 4 bases, and 12 bases lay between the germline ends. The CDR3 runs to 14 residues. The germline V gene encodes CDR1 MDHEN and CDR2 SYDVKM. The CDR3 region is CASSFPDWRETQYF. CDR3 DNA: TGTGCCAGCAGTTTCCCTGATTGGCGAGAGACCCAGTACTTC.

Remarks on this clone: Within the sample, other DNA sequences also encode this same CDR3. This chain uses TRBV9 with TRBJ1-1; weak D call: TRBD1 (6 bases). The CDR3 extends over 13 amino acids. CDR1 is SGDLS, CDR2 YYNGEE, per germline. Trimming removed 2 bases from V and 3 bases from J, with 8 bases in between. The CDR3 DNA reads as TGTGCCAGCAGCGTTGGGGGCTACACTGAAGCTTTCTTT. Its translation is CASSVGGYTEAFF. Complete variable domain (other parts from reference TRBV9 and TRBJ1-1): DSGVTQTPKHLITATGQRVTLRCSPRSGDLSVYWYQQSLDQGLQFLIQYYNGEERAKGNILERFSAQQFPDLHSELNLSSLELGDSALYFCASSVGGYTEAFFGQGTRLTVV.

In its sample, this clone was seen once. The chain is built from TRBV5-1 and TRBJ2-2; 10 bases map to TRBD2. CDR1 and CDR2 from the germline V gene are SGHRS and YFSETQ. Unmatched junction bases numbered 8, after V lost 3 bases and J lost 3 bases. The CDR3 loop spans 17 amino acids. The CDR3 loop is CASSSEGTSVYTGELFF. The DNA of the CDR3 is TGCGCCAGCAGCTCAGAGGGGACTAGCGTATACACCGGGGAGCTGTTTTTT.

The rearrangement links TRBV11-2 to TRBJ2-1; 7 bases agree with TRBD2. V gave up 5 bases and J gave up 10 bases; unmatched junction bases: 5. The CDR3 is 12 amino acids. Germline CDR1 SGHAT, CDR2 FQNNGV. The chain's CDR3 is CASSSGAQEQFF. For the CDR3, the DNA is TGTGCCAGCAGCAGCGGGGCTCAGGAGCAGTTCTTC. The full variable domain, its missing parts supplied by reference TRBV11-2 and TRBJ2-1, is EAGVAQSPRYKIIEKRQSVAFWCNPISGHATLYWYQQILGQGPKLLIQFQNNGVVDDSQLPKDRFSAERLKGVDSTLKIQPAKLEDSAVYLCASSSGAQEQFFGPGTRLTVL.

The chain joins TRBV6-6 to TRBJ2-2, with TRBD2 matching over 9 bases. Trimming took 6 bases from V and 7 from J; bases not matched to a gene: 12. Germline loops: CDR1 MNHNY, CDR2 SVGAGI (reference sequence). CDR3 length: 16 amino acids. CDR3 DNA sequence: TGTGCCAGCAGCCGTAGCACTAGCGGGTTTAACGGGGAGCTGTTTTTT. Protein product: CASSRSTSGFNGELFF.

The genes are TRBV19 and TRBJ1-5, with D possibly matching TRBD1 (5 bases). Germline loops: CDR1 LNHDA, CDR2 SQIVND (reference sequence). The CDR3 has 14 amino acids. Deletions cut 3 bases from V and 3 bases from J, with 9 bases between. The CDR3 coding sequence is TGTGCCAGTAGTATTCAGGGACCCAATCAGCCCCAGCATTTT. This translates into CASSIQGPNQPQHF.

The chain is built from TRBV7-8 and TRBJ2-7; 10 bases are a match to TRBD2. V dropped 3 bases and J dropped 2; count of bases not matched to a gene: 7. Germline lookup yields CDR1 SGHVS and CDR2 FQNEAQ. The CDR3 contains 16 residues. CDR3 nucleotides: TGTGCCAGCAGCTTCTCTGTAGCGGGAGGACCCTACGAGCAGTACTTC. Protein: CASSFSVAGGPYEQYF.

V usage is TRBV2 and J usage is TRBJ2-3, with D possibly TRBD2 on 6 matching bases. The germline gives CDR1 SNHLY, CDR2 FYNNEI. This CDR3 is 15 amino acids long. Trimming removed 3 bases from V and 1 base from J, with 11 bases in between. The CDR3 sequence: CASSDTGVGTDTQYF. The CDR3 DNA follows: TGTGCCAGCAGTGATACGGGAGTCGGCACAGATACGCAGTATTTT.

The rearrangement uses TRBV7-9 and TRBJ1-2; D may be TRBD1 (5 bases). Germline V gene data show CDR1 as SEHNR and CDR2 as FQNEAQ (reference sequence). Trimming took 1 base from V and 5 from J, leaving 8 bases between them. CDR3 length equals 13 residues. This CDR3 is CASSLGGDYGYTF. The CDR3 bases are TGTGCCAGCAGCTTAGGGGGGGATTATGGCTACACCTTC.

The genes are TRBV19 and TRBJ2-6; D may be TRBD1 (6 bases). CDR1 is LNHDA and CDR2 is SQIVND in the germline V gene (reference sequence). The CDR3 length is 16 residues. V was pared by 4 bases and J by 4 bases, with 14 bases between. CDR3: CASSSHTGSGANVLTF. In nucleotides, the CDR3 is TGTGCCAGTAGTAGTCATACAGGGTCAGGGGCCAACGTCCTGACTTTC.

This rearrangement joins TRBV29-1 to TRBJ2-3; D not certain. The CDR3 consists of 14 residues. Germline values: CDR1 SQVTM, CDR2 ANQGSEA. Trimming pared 4 bases from V and 5 bases from J, leaving 16 bases between. The CDR3 reads CSVGEEATQDTQYF. CDR3 DNA sequence: TGCAGCGTTGGAGAAGAGGCTACACAAGATACGCAGTATTTT.

The chain has TRBV5-4 and TRBJ2-2; 9 bases map to TRBD1. CDR3 length equals 17 residues. Germline CDR1 SGHNT, CDR2 YYREEE (reference sequence). The V segment lost 0 bases and the J segment 5 bases; nucleotides outside the gene matches: 8. This CDR3 reads CASSLGPGTGLTGELFF. For the CDR3, the DNA is TGTGCCAGCAGCTTGGGACCCGGGACAGGGTTAACCGGGGAGCTGTTTTTT.

This clone was seen only once. The chain combines TRBV9 with TRBJ1-2, with D tentatively TRBD1 (5 bases). Trimming shortened V by 3 bases and J by 4 bases, and 16 bases separated the two germline ends. The CDR3 length is 15 residues. Germline values: CDR1 SGDLS, CDR2 YYNGEE. The CDR3 spells CASSEGPGPLYGYTF. The CDR3 coding sequence is TGTGCCAGCAGCGAGGGACCGGGACCGCTCTATGGCTACACCTTC.

This rearrangement joins TRBV10-3 to TRBJ2-7; maybe TRBD2 (5 bases). V was shortened by 6 bases and J by 4 bases, with 16 bases between the two germline ends. The CDR3 is 14 amino acids. The germline CDR1 and CDR2 sequences are ENHRY and SYGVKD. CDR3: CAISLDSNPYEQYF. DNA of the CDR3: TGTGCCATCAGCTTGGACTCGAATCCTTACGAGCAGTACTTC.

This chain links TRBV5-6 with TRBJ2-7; no reliable D call. The germline V and J ends were trimmed by 3 bases and 3 bases, with 13 bases remaining between them. This CDR3 has 14 amino acids. Germline V gene lookup returns CDR1 SGHDT and CDR2 YYEEEE. For the CDR3, the DNA is TGTGCCAGCAGCTCGTTTGTCACGAACTACGAGCAGTACTTC. Its protein product is CASSSFVTNYEQYF.

This chain uses TRBV5-8 with TRBJ2-3; D possibly corresponds to TRBD2 (6 bases). Germline-derived CDR1 and CDR2 are SGHTS and YDEGEE. CDR3 length: 16 residues. V was cut by 2 bases and J by 0 bases, with 13 bases left in between. Written as DNA, the CDR3 is TGTGCCAGCAGCTTAAATGGCGGGGTTAGCACAGATACGCAGTATTTT. Translating it yields CASSLNGGVSTDTQYF.

The rearrangement uses TRBV7-2 and TRBJ1-5; 8 bases are shared with TRBD1. Germline-derived CDR1 and CDR2 are SGHTA and FQGNSA. The CDR3 extends over 16 amino acids. Trimming removed 4 bases from V and 3 bases from J; junction bases left unmatched: 8. The CDR3 sequence: CASSSSGTGSNQPQHF. CDR3 coding DNA: TGTGCCAGCAGCTCGTCCGGGACAGGCTCCAATCAGCCCCAGCATTTT. The entire variable domain, with the rest obtained from reference TRBV7-2 and TRBJ1-5, is as follows: GAGVSQSPSNKVTEKGKDVELRCDPISGHTALYWYRQSLGQGLEFLIYFQGNSAPDKSGLPSDRFSAERTGGSVSTLTIQRTQQEDSAVYLCASSSSGTGSNQPQHFGDGTRLSIL.

The rearrangement uses TRBV7-6 and TRBJ1-5; D is ambiguous. V was cut by 2 bases and J by 4 bases, with 9 bases left in between. The CDR3 consists of 14 residues. Germline CDR1 and CDR2: SGHVS and FNYEAQ. The CDR3 region is CASSLQPLNQPQHF. The CDR3 DNA follows: TGTGCCAGCAGCTTACAGCCCCTTAATCAGCCCCAGCATTTT. Filled out from reference TRBV7-6 and TRBJ1-5, the complete variable domain reads GAGVSQSPRYKVTKRGQDVALRCDPISGHVSLYWYRQALGQGPEFLTYFNYEAQQDKSGLPNDRFSAERPEGSISTLTIQRTEQRDSAMYRCASSLQPLNQPQHFGDGTRLSIL.

This clone was detected a few times. The chain has TRBV19 and TRBJ2-2; D not certain. V shed 3 bases and J shed 5 bases, with 10 bases lying between them. Germline V gene lookup returns CDR1 LNHDA and CDR2 SQIVND (reference sequence). The CDR3 runs 14 residues. The DNA of the CDR3 is TGTGCCAGTAGTATTTCGACTGTAACCGGGGAGCTGTTTTTT. It encodes CASSISTVTGELFF.

The rearrangement joins TRBV9 to TRBJ2-7, with TRBD1 matching over 12 bases. The junction had 8 bases not matched to a gene; V was cut back by 5 bases and J by 5 bases. From germline, CDR1 is SGDLS and CDR2 YYNGEE. There are 15 residues in the CDR3. The CDR3, as DNA: TGTGCCAGCAGTGTATCCGGGACAGGGGGCAACGAGCAGTACTTC. Residues: CASSVSGTGGNEQYF.

The chain combines TRBV5-1 with TRBJ2-7, with TRBD2 identical over 14 bases. The CDR3 is 18 residues long. V was pared by 3 bases and J by 2 bases, with 10 bases of the junction left unmatched. Germline loops: CDR1 SGHRS, CDR2 YFSETQ. The CDR3 loop reads CASSSDPGTSGSPYEQYF. CDR3 in DNA: TGCGCCAGCAGCTCTGACCCCGGGACTAGCGGGAGTCCCTACGAGCAGTACTTC.

This clone turned up a few times. V gene TRBV2 combines with J gene TRBJ2-7; TRBD2 is a possible D gene (5 bases). Per germline, CDR1 SNHLY and CDR2 FYNNEI. The V and J ends lost 0 bases and 1 base respectively, with 7 bases between them. The CDR3 extends over 14 amino acids. CDR3 sequence (DNA): TGTGCCAGCAGTGAAGCGCCGGGATCCTACGAGCAGTACTTC. Its translation is CASSEAPGSYEQYF.

This clone was counted once. The chain employs TRBV7-8 and TRBJ2-1; TRBD2 is a possible D gene (5 bases). The CDR3 spans 14 residues. Germline V gives CDR1 SGHVS, CDR2 FQNEAQ. Trimming pared 3 bases from V and 7 bases from J, leaving 13 bases between. The CDR3 DNA sequence: TGTGCCAGCAGCTTGCGGTCCGGACTTAATGAGCAGTTCTTC. It is translated as CASSLRSGLNEQFF.

J is TRBJ2-3 and V is TRBV18; weak D call: TRBD2 (5 bases). CDR1 and CDR2 from the germline V gene are KGHSH and LQKENI. Trimming took 6 bases from V and 0 from J, leaving 7 bases between them. CDR3 length equals 13 residues. The CDR3 loop reads CASSRGSTDTQYF. The CDR3 coding sequence is TGTGCCAGCTCCCGGGGAAGCACAGATACGCAGTATTTT.

The chain uses TRBV15 and TRBJ2-5, with 8 bases identical to TRBD1. The DNA end is a closer match to TRBJ2-7, so the J assignment may be wrong. Per germline, CDR1 LNHNV and CDR2 YYDKDF (reference sequence). The CDR3 sequence is 14 residues long. This CDR3 reads CATSPGQESYEQYF. In DNA form, the CDR3 reads TGTGCCACCAGCCCGGGACAGGAGTCCTACGAGCAGTACTTC.

This chain uses TRBV7-9 with TRBJ2-2; 13 bases map to TRBD2. Per germline, CDR1 SEHNR and CDR2 FQNEAQ (reference sequence). The CDR3 covers 16 residues. Unmatched junction bases numbered 3, after V lost 4 bases and J lost 4 bases. The CDR3 spells CASSSGLAGVTGELFF. In nucleotides, the CDR3 is TGTGCCAGCAGCTCCGGACTAGCGGGAGTCACCGGGGAGCTGTTTTTT.

This clone was recorded a few times. The chain joins TRBV19 to TRBJ2-2; unclear D gene. Looked up from germline, CDR1 is LNHDA and CDR2 is SQIVND (reference sequence). The CDR3 spans 13 residues. V shed 2 bases and J shed 6 bases, with 7 bases lying between them. The DNA for the CDR3 is TGTGCCAGTAGTATAAGGTCACCCGGGGAGCTGTTTTTT. Translation: CASSIRSPGELFF.

This chain uses TRBV29-1 with TRBJ2-7, with 14 positions matching TRBD2. The junction had 1 base not matched to a gene; V was cut back by 0 bases and J by 0 bases. Germline V lookup: CDR1 SQVTM, CDR2 ANQGSEA. This CDR3 spans 16 amino acids. CDR3 DNA: TGCAGCGTTGAAGAGGGGACTAGCGGGAGCTCCTACGAGCAGTACTTC. Translation gives CSVEEGTSGSSYEQYF.